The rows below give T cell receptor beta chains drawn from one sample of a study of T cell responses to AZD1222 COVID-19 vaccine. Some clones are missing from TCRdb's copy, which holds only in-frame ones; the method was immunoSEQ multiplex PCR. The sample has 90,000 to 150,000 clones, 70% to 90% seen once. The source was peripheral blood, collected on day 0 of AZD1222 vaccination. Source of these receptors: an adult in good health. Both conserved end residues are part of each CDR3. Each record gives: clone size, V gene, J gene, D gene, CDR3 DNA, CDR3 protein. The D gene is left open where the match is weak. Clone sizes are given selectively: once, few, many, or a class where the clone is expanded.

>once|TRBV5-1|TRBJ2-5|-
TGCGCCAGCAGCTTGTGGTTACAAGAGACCCAGTACTTC
CASSLWLQETQYF
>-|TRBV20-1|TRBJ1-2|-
TGCAGTGCTGGCGGGGGTGGCTACACCTTC
CSAGGGGYTF
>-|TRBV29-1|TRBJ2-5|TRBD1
TGCAGCGTTGTACGGGACAGGGCGGGAGAGACCCAGTACTTC
CSVVRDRAGETQYF
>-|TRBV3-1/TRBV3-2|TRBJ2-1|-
TGTGCCAGCAGCCAAGACTCAGGGTATCGCGAGCAGTTCTTC
CASSQDSGYREQFF
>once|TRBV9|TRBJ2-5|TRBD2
TGTGCCAGCAGCGTAGGTGCTAGCGGGGTACAAGAGACCCAGTACTTC
CASSVGASGVQETQYF
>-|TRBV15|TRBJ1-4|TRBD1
TGTGCCACCAGCAGAGATGTAAACAGGGGGGAGCGCCGTTTT
CATSRDVNRGERRF
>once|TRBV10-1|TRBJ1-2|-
TGCGCCAGCAGTAAAACCAAGCGGACCGGATCTAACTATGGCTACACCTTC
CASSKTKRTGSNYGYTF
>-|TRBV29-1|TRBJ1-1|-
TGCAGCGTTGAGTACAGGGCCACTGAAGCTTTCTTT
CSVEYRATEAFF
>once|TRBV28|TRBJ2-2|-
TGTGCCAGCAGTTTGGGGCAAGGGGCCGGGGAGCTGTTTTTT
CASSLGQGAGELFF
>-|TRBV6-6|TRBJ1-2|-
TGTGCCAGCAGTTGGCGGGGCGGCTACACCTTC
CASSWRGGYTF
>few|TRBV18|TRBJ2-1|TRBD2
TGTGCCAGCTCAGGGGCTAGCGGGAGTCGTGAGCAGTTCTTC
CASSGASGSREQFF
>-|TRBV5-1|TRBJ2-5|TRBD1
TGCGCCAGCAGCTTGGCTGACAGGGGATCTGAGACCCAGTACTTC
CASSLADRGSETQYF
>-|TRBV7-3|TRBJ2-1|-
TGTGCCAGCAGCTTAGGCGGACGGAACAATGAGCAGTTCTTC
CASSLGGRNNEQFF
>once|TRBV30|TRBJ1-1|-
TGTGCCTGGCAGACAGGCGGCGGTGAAGCTTTCTTT
CAWQTGGGEAFF
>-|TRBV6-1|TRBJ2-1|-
TGTGCCAGCAGTGAATGGGGGCCTGGCAATGAGCAGTTCTTC
CASSEWGPGNEQFF
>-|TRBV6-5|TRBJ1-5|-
TGTGCCAGCAGTTACTCGAAAGGGGCCCCCGTTTCCCAGCATTTT
CASSYSKGAPVSQHF
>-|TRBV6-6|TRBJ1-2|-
TGTGCCAGCAGTAAACTACAGGGCTACACCTTC
CASSKLQGYTF
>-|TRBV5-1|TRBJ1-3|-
TGCGCCAGCAGCTTGGTTCAGGGAGGCCTTTACTCTGGAAACACCATATATTTT
CASSLVQGGLYSGNTIYF
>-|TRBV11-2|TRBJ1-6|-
TGTGCCAGCAGCTTAGACACGTTCTCCTATAATTCACCCCTCCACTTT
CASSLDTFSYNSPLHF
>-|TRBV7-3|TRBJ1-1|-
TGTGCCAGCAGCTTAGCTTCGGACACTGAAGCTTTCTTT
CASSLASDTEAFF
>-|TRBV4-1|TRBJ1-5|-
TGCGCCAGCAGCCAAGGGCTTAGCAATCAGCCCCAGCATTTT
CASSQGLSNQPQHF
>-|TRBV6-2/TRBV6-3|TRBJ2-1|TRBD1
TGTGCCAGCAGTCTACAGGGGGCGCGGTTGGATGAGCAGTTCTTC
CASSLQGARLDEQFF
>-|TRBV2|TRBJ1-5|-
TGTGCCAGCAGTCCAGAGGTTCAGCCCCAGCATTTT
CASSPEVQPQHF
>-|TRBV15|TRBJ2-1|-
TGTGCCACCATGAAGAGTTACAATGAGCAGTTCTTC
CATMKSYNEQFF
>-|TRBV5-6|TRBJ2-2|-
TGTGCCAGCAGCTTTATAGACACCGGGGAGCTGTTTTTT
CASSFIDTGELFF
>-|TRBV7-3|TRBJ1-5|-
TGTGCCAGCAGCTTACAGGCACAGGGTTCTCAGCCCCAGCATTTT
CASSLQAQGSQPQHF
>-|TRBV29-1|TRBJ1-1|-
TGCAGCTCAAAAGGGCGAATGAACACTGAAGCTTTCTTT
CSSKGRMNTEAFF
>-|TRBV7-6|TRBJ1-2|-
TGTGCCAGCAGCTTAGCTCGTGGCTATGGCTACACCTTC
CASSLARGYGYTF
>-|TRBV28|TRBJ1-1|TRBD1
TGTGCCAGCAGTCAGAGGGGGCGGGGCACTGAAGCTTTCTTT
CASSQRGRGTEAFF
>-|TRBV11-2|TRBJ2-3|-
TGTGCCAGCAGCCTGCGAACGGGAGCGGAGGATACGCAGTATTTT
CASSLRTGAEDTQYF
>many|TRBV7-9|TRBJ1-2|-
TGTGCCAGCAGCCCGGACCGGGGGCAAGGTGACTATGGCTACACCTTC
CASSPDRGQGDYGYTF
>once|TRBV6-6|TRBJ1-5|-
TGTGCCAGCACCAGAGGGGACCTAAGCAATCAGCCCCAGCATTTT
CASTRGDLSNQPQHF
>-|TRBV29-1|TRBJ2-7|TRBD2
TGCAGCGTTGGGAGACTGCCGGGGGGAGGCTACGAGCAGTACTTC
CSVGRLPGGGYEQYF
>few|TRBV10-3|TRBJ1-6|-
TGTGCCATCAGGGGGAGGTCGGATAATTCACCCCTCCACTTT
CAIRGRSDNSPLHF
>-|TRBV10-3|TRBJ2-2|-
TGTGCCATCAGTGAGTCTTGGGGAGCGGGTGGCACCGGGGAGCTGTTTTTT
CAISESWGAGGTGELFF
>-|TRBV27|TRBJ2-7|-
TGTGCCAGCTCCTTCCAGGGGAGCTACGAGCAGTACTTC
CASSFQGSYEQYF
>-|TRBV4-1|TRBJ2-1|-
TGCGCCAGCAGCCAAGAGGTAGACAATGAGCAGTTCTTC
CASSQEVDNEQFF
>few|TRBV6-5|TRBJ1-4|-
TGTGCCAGTTTCCGCGGGGAAAAACTGTTTTTT
CASFRGEKLFF
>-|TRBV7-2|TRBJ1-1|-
TGTGCCAGCAGCTTAGTGGTGAACACTGAAGCTTTCTTT
CASSLVVNTEAFF
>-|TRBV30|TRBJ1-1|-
TGTGCCTGGAGTAGGGGACAAAGTATAACCGCTTTCTTT
CAWSRGQSITAFF
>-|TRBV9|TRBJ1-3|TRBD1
TGTGCCAGCAGCGTCGGGGACAGAACGGTTGGAAACACCATATATTTT
CASSVGDRTVGNTIYF
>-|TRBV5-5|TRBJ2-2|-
TGTGCCAGCAGCTTGGTGGGGAGACCGACCGGGGAGCTGTTTTTT
CASSLVGRPTGELFF
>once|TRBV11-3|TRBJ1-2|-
TGTGCCAGCAGCTCCAGCGGCTATGGCTACACCTTC
CASSSSGYGYTF
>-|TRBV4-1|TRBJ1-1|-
TGCGCCAGCAGCCCCACACTTACCTCCATGAACACTGAAGCTTTCTTT
CASSPTLTSMNTEAFF
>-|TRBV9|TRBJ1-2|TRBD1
TGTGCCAGCAGCGTAGACGGGACAGGGGTTTACCTGTCCTACTATGGCTACACCTTC
CASSVDGTGVYLSYYGYTF
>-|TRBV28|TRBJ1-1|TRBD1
TGTGCCAGCAGACAGGACAGGGGGCTGAACACTGAAGCTTTCTTT
CASRQDRGLNTEAFF
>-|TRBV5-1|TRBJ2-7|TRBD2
TGCGCCAGCAGAGCCGGGACTAGCGGGAGTCGCGAGCAGTACTTC
CASRAGTSGSREQYF
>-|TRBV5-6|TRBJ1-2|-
TGTGCCAGCAGCTTGGGGGACAACTATGGCTACACCTTC
CASSLGDNYGYTF
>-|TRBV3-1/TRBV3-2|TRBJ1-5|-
TGTGCCAGCAGCCCCCATGGTCAGCCCCAGCATTTT
CASSPHGQPQHF
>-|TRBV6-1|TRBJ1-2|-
TGTGCCAGCAGTGAAGGTGGTTGGGATGGCTACACCTTC
CASSEGGWDGYTF
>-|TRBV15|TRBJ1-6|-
TGTGCCACCAGCAGAGAAGCGCCCACCCTCCACTTT
CATSREAPTLHF
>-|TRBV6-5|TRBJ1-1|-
TGTGCCAGCAGGGCAGGGAAGAACACTGAAGCTTTCTTT
CASRAGKNTEAFF
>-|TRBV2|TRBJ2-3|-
TGTGCCAGCAGTGGGATGGGGGCAGTTACGCAGTATTTT
CASSGMGAVTQYF
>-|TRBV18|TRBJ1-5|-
TGTGCCAGCTCGACTCGCCGTAGGACAACTAATCAGCCCCAGCATTTT
CASSTRRRTTNQPQHF
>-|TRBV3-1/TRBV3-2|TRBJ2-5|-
TGTGCCAGCAGCCAATTAGAGACCCAGTACTTC
CASSQLETQYF
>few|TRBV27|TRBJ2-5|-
TGTGCCAGCAGTAGAAAGTACCAAGAGACCCAGTACTTC
CASSRKYQETQYF
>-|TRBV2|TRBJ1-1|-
TGTGCCAGCAGTGTTCAGCCGATGGGGACTGAAGCTTTCTTT
CASSVQPMGTEAFF